Listed below are T cell receptor beta chains from one sample, sequenced in a study of Ad26.COV2.S vaccination and SARS-CoV-2 variants. Clones were sequenced by immunoSEQ multiplex PCR, and TCRdb holds only the in-frame ones, with some missing. Of about 480,000 clones detected, roughly nine tenths appear once; the ten largest clones hold roughly 13%. The sample in question was peripheral blood, obtained in a trial of Ad26.COV2.S vaccine versus placebo. Source of these receptors: a person aged 18-60 years who received the Ad26.COV2.S COVID-19 vaccine or a placebo. Each CDR3 is given with its conserved first and last residue. The D gene is left open where the match is weak. Size is stated for part of the rows, as once, few or many counts, or as a class when the clone is expanded.

J gene | clone size | V gene | D gene | CDR3 DNA | CDR3 protein
TRBJ1-1 | . | TRBV4-2 | . | TGTGCCAGCAGCCAAGTGTTGCAGCGACAAGCTTTCTTT | CASSQVLQRQAFF
TRBJ2-1 | . | TRBV7-7 | TRBD2 | TGTGCTAGCAGCTTACGGCTAGCGGGAGGTAGAGATGAGCAGTTCTTC | CASSLRLAGGRDEQFF
TRBJ2-5 | . | TRBV5-1 | . | TGCGCCAGCAGCTTGGCCCAGACAGTCCAAGAGACCCAGTACTTC | CASSLAQTVQETQYF
TRBJ2-1 | . | TRBV6-6 | . | TGTGCCAGCAGTTACCTGGCAGGGAGAGACAATGAGCAGTTCTTC | CASSYLAGRDNEQFF
TRBJ2-1 | . | TRBV30 | TRBD2 | TGTGCCTGGAGTGTTAAAGCGGGGGATCCCTACAATGAGCAGTTCTTC | CAWSVKAGDPYNEQFF
TRBJ2-7 | . | TRBV30 | . | TGTGCCTTCTCGGGTGGGGGCGAGCAGTACTTC | CAFSGGGEQYF
TRBJ2-7 | . | TRBV14 | . | TGTGCCAGCAGCCGCAGTCCCTACGAGCAGTACTTC | CASSRSPYEQYF
TRBJ1-1 | once | TRBV29-1 | . | TGCAGCGTTGCCATGGGGGGCACTGAAGCTTTCTTT | CSVAMGGTEAFF
TRBJ1-1 | . | TRBV11-3 | TRBD1 | TGTGCCAGCAGCCCCCGGGACAGCCCGAACACTGAAGCTTTCTTT | CASSPRDSPNTEAFF
TRBJ2-3 | . | TRBV7-2 | TRBD2 | TGTGCCAGCAACCCTCCGGGGGGGAGTACAGATACGCAGTATTTT | CASNPPGGSTDTQYF
TRBJ1-3 | . | TRBV30 | TRBD1 | TGTGCCTGGTGGGACAGAAGCTCTGGAAACACCATATATTTT | CAWWDRSSGNTIYF
TRBJ2-2 | few | TRBV7-9 | TRBD2 | TGTGCCAGCAGCCCGGTGCCTAGCGGGAGATCTCCCGGGGAGCTGTTTTTT | CASSPVPSGRSPGELFF
TRBJ1-1 | . | TRBV14 | . | TGTGCCAGCAGCCAACGCACCGGGGGGGGTAACACTGAAGCTTTCTTT | CASSQRTGGGNTEAFF
TRBJ2-1 | . | TRBV7-2 | TRBD2 | TGTGCCAGCAGCTTAACCCGGACTAGTTGGGGGGGGAATGAGCAGTTCTTC | CASSLTRTSWGGNEQFF
TRBJ2-2 | . | TRBV30 | TRBD2 | TGTGCCTGGAATAGCATACTAGCGGGAGGGAAGAACACCGGGGAGCTGTTTTTT | CAWNSILAGGKNTGELFF
TRBJ2-7 | . | TRBV5-4 | TRBD1 | TGTGCCAGCAGCTTGGACAGGGGCAACGAGCAGTACTTC | CASSLDRGNEQYF
TRBJ1-2 | . | TRBV19 | . | TGTGCCAGTTGGGGAAAGACCTCCTATGGCTACACCTTC | CASWGKTSYGYTF
TRBJ2-7 | . | TRBV20-1 | TRBD2 | TGCAGTGCTAGTAGACTAGCGGGAACCTACGAGCAGTACTTC | CSASRLAGTYEQYF
TRBJ2-5 | . | TRBV23-1 | TRBD1 | TGCGCCAGACAGGGGGCATTAAGGGTGACCCAGTACTTC | CARQGALRVTQYF
TRBJ1-1 | . | TRBV28 | . | TGTGCCAGCAGTTTAGCGGGGCTGGGGACTGAAGCTTTCTTT | CASSLAGLGTEAFF
TRBJ1-4 | . | TRBV27 | TRBD1 | TGTGCCAGCAGCCCGGGGACAGGGGTGGGAAAACTGTTTTTT | CASSPGTGVGKLFF
TRBJ2-1 | once | TRBV6-6 | . | TGTGCCAGCAGTTACTCGGAGATCCAAAATGAGCAGTTCTTC | CASSYSEIQNEQFF
TRBJ1-2 | . | TRBV9 | TRBD1 | TGTGCCAGCAGCGCCTTAATCAGGGGGGGGAGCTATGGCTACACCTTC | CASSALIRGGSYGYTF
TRBJ2-5 | . | TRBV7-2 | . | TGTGCCAGCAGCCCACCCAGGGAGACCCAGTACTTC | CASSPPRETQYF
TRBJ2-2 | once | TRBV3-1/TRBV3-2 | TRBD1 | TGTGCCAGCAGCCCCTGGACAGGGGACACCGGGGAGCTGTTTTTT | CASSPWTGDTGELFF
TRBJ2-7 | . | TRBV7-9 | . | TGTGCCAGCAGCTTAGGCCCCCACTACGAGCAGTACTTC | CASSLGPHYEQYF
TRBJ2-3 | . | TRBV19 | . | TGTGCCAGTAGTCCGGGCCCCCAAGGAGATACGCAGTATTTT | CASSPGPQGDTQYF
TRBJ2-5 | . | TRBV12-3/TRBV12-4 | . | TGTGCCAGCAGTTTAGTGGTCCGGGAGACCCAGTACTTC | CASSLVVRETQYF
TRBJ2-1 | . | TRBV7-9 | . | TGTGCCAGCAGCCTAAACAGCGCTAGGTACAATGAGCAGTTCTTC | CASSLNSARYNEQFF
TRBJ2-1 | . | TRBV7-2 | . | TGTGCCAGCAGCTTAGGGGCTAGTTTGGGGCTTGGGAATGAGCAGTTCTTC | CASSLGASLGLGNEQFF
TRBJ1-2 | . | TRBV3-1/TRBV3-2 | TRBD1 | TGTGCCAGCAGCCAGGGGACAGGGTTATCGAACTATGGCTACACCTTC | CASSQGTGLSNYGYTF
TRBJ1-1 | . | TRBV30 | . | TGTGCCTGGAGTGTCCTCTGGAACACTGAAGCTTTCTTT | CAWSVLWNTEAFF
TRBJ1-3 | . | TRBV7-2 | . | TGTGCCAGCAGCTTAGTAGGAGGGAGCTCTGGAAACACCATATATTTT | CASSLVGGSSGNTIYF
TRBJ2-2 | . | TRBV7-3 | . | TGTGCCAGCAGCCCAAAGAGCACCGGGGAGCTGTTTTTT | CASSPKSTGELFF
TRBJ2-7 | . | TRBV19 | . | TGTGCCAGTTCGGAGCCCTCCTACGAGCAGTACTTC | CASSEPSYEQYF
TRBJ2-2 | . | TRBV7-9 | . | TGTGCCAGCAGCTTAGTTTGGCCCGGGGAGCTGTTTTTT | CASSLVWPGELFF
TRBJ2-1 | . | TRBV5-4 | . | TGTGCCAGCAGCCTCCTAGCGTCTTATGAGCAGTTCTTC | CASSLLASYEQFF
TRBJ2-4 | . | TRBV28 | . | TGTGCCAGCAACGGCCCCACGGGGCGGAACATTCAGTACTTC | CASNGPTGRNIQYF
TRBJ2-3 | few | TRBV7-9 | . | TGTGCCAGCAGCCCCACGGTTGGCACAGATACGCAGTATTTT | CASSPTVGTDTQYF
TRBJ2-7 | . | TRBV19 | . | TGTGCCAGTAGTCCTCCTCGGGGACGTCCTGGCTACGAGCAGTACTTC | CASSPPRGRPGYEQYF
TRBJ2-3 | . | TRBV11-3 | . | TGTGCCAGCAGCTTGGGGTTACGGGACCCGGCCACAGATACGCAGTATTTT | CASSLGLRDPATDTQYF
TRBJ2-1 | . | TRBV7-3 | TRBD1 | TGTGCCAGCAGCGAAACCGGGACAGGGGGCCCCGGGAGCTCCTACAATGAGCAGTTCTTC | CASSETGTGGPGSSYNEQFF
TRBJ2-2 | few | TRBV5-1 | . | TGCGCCAGCAGCGAACAGAGTCTAAACACCGGGGAGCTGTTTTTT | CASSEQSLNTGELFF
TRBJ2-1 | . | TRBV6-6 | TRBD2 | TGTGCCAGCAGTCCTGGGGTCGGGAGGAGCTCCTACAATGAGCAGTTCTTC | CASSPGVGRSSYNEQFF
TRBJ2-2 | . | TRBV6-4 | TRBD2 | TGTGCCAGCAGTCGGCTTGCTAGCGGGAGGAACACCGGGGAGCTGTTTTTT | CASSRLASGRNTGELFF
TRBJ2-1 | . | TRBV7-8 | . | TGTGCCAGCAGCTTGGAGGTCAATGAGCAGTTCTTC | CASSLEVNEQFF
TRBJ2-2 | few | TRBV5-4 | . | TGTGCCAGCAGCTCCGGTCTGGGCACCGGGGAGCTGTTTTTT | CASSSGLGTGELFF
TRBJ2-7 | . | TRBV11-2 | TRBD2 | TGTGCCAGCAGCCTACTTGGGACTAGCAGAAACTACGAGCAGTACTTC | CASSLLGTSRNYEQYF
TRBJ1-1 | . | TRBV13 | . | TGTGCCAGCAGCTTAGGGGCAGAGGCCCTCACTGAAGCTTTCTTT | CASSLGAEALTEAFF
TRBJ2-5 | . | TRBV24-1 | TRBD1 | TGTGCCACCGCCGGGACAGGGGGAGGTGGAGAGACCCAGTACTTC | CATAGTGGGGETQYF
TRBJ2-3 | once | TRBV7-3 | . | TGTGCCAGCAGCTTAGGCGAGCGGAGCACAGATACGCAGTATTTT | CASSLGERSTDTQYF
TRBJ1-5 | . | TRBV6-5 | TRBD1 | TGTGCCAGCAGCGACAGGGTTGGGCAGCCCCAGCATTTT | CASSDRVGQPQHF
TRBJ2-1 | once | TRBV27 | TRBD2 | TGTGCCAGCAGTTTATCGTCTTGGCGGGAGGGCATGTTCTTC | CASSLSSWREGMFF
TRBJ2-3 | once | TRBV28 | . | TGTGCCAGCAGTCCACTCCATAGAACAGATACGCAGTATTTT | CASSPLHRTDTQYF
TRBJ2-2 | . | TRBV24-1 | TRBD1 | TGTGCCACCAGTGATTGGTCTGGGACAGCCAACACCGGGGAGCTGTTTTTT | CATSDWSGTANTGELFF
TRBJ2-3 | . | TRBV7-6 | TRBD2 | TGTGCCAGCAGCCATACCGTGCTAGCGGAGCGCCGGGCTACGCAGTATTTT | CASSHTVLAERRATQYF
TRBJ1-5 | . | TRBV2 | TRBD1 | TGTGCCAGTCGGACAGGGGGAGGGCCCCAGCATTTT | CASRTGGGPQHF
TRBJ2-5 | . | TRBV30 | TRBD2 | TGTGCCTGGAGTGGTAGCGGGTGGGGGGAGACCCAGTACTTC | CAWSGSGWGETQYF
TRBJ2-1 | . | TRBV5-1 | . | TGCGCCAGCAGCTTGGATGGGGACAACAACAATGAGCAGTTCTTC | CASSLDGDNNNEQFF